This TCR beta chain was found in a study of blood T cells in healthy people across ages (dated by TCRdb to 2015 to 2017). For the study in its entirety: In model experiments, roughly one uniquely barcoded TCR beta cDNA molecule per two T cells was captured by template switching. Age-related changes in TCR beta repertoire diversity were measured in the study by deep sequencing normalized with unique cDNA molecular identifiers. Donors were grouped into four age groups: young (average 16 years), middle-aged (39), aged (around 60) and long-lived (approximately 75). To avoid experimental bias, donors of different ages were spread randomly across the sequencing lanes. Using the same blood draw, the study looked at two additional independent replicas of 1 million unique cDNA reads for two donors, one aged 18 to 30 and the other aged 80 or older. What the study reported, not specific to this receptor: Conclusive comparison of naive and antigen-experienced compartments was prevented by the profiling of bulk unsorted PBMCs. Because donor CMV infection status was unknown, age-related changes in expanded clonotypes were potentially confounded. Total diversity estimates from one million sequenced T cells were considered lower bounds and underestimates. Compared with the aged group, the long-lived group had more naive CD4+ T cells, fewer expanded clones and increased TCR diversity, a pattern suggesting age selection. As age increased, observed TCR beta diversity per million T cells dropped in a roughly linear way, and a significant reduction was already evident by age around 41. The percentage of naive T cells measured by flow cytometry correlated strongly with observed TCR beta diversity.

The donors were 40 or so Caucasian individuals from Russia, aged roughly 6 to 100 years, who were systemically healthy. Roughly 10 milliliters of peripheral blood were drawn from each donor into EDTA-treated Vacutainer tubes. PBMCs were isolated by Ficoll-Paque density-gradient centrifugation, with at least 6 million obtained per sample. Trizol reagent was used to extract total RNA from the PBMCs, yielding at least 5 micrograms per sample. For every donor, flow cytometry on a PBMC aliquot measured the percentage of naive CD45RAhigh/CD27high T cells. The germline V gene gives CDR1 as SGHRS and CDR2 as YFSETQ. V drops 0 bases and J drops 4 bases, leaving 10 bases in between. The cysteine opens and the phenylalanine closes a CDR3 of 14 amino acids. Of all the DNA, just the CDR3 is kept, 42 bases in frame from base 1. About this clonotype: Its antigen is currently not known. Per-base quality was not reported, and no clone a single base away is much larger than it.

Library preparation employed 5' RACE. The data were produced on an Illumina HiSeq 2500. A second PCR of roughly 6 to 11 cycles was run with a J-beta primer mix and a sample-barcoded 5' primer. A template-switch 5' adaptor carrying 12 random nucleotides introduced a unique molecular identifier onto each TCR beta cDNA molecule. Each sample yielded at least 2.5 million CDR3-containing paired-end reads. The Mint cDNA synthesis kit, primed by a TRBC-specific oligonucleotide, was used to synthesize first-strand cDNA from all RNA. Following uracil-DNA glycosylase treatment, all cDNA underwent a first 18-cycle PCR with the universal primers M1SS and BC2_uni_R. In the paper's pipeline: For normalization, 1 million high-quality reads, each with a distinct molecular identifier, were randomly selected from each sample. Instead of being binned into consensus sequences, reads with shared molecular identifiers were discarded. CDR3 identification, clonotype clustering and error correction used MiTCR with a Q25 quality threshold and the strictest error-elimination algorithm. A nonparametric unseen species model with Euler transformation was used to estimate a lower bound on total TCR beta diversity. TCRdb reworked the public reads: Q25 trimming with fastp, MiXCR clone assembly, productive beta chains retained. One record per CDR3 amino acid sequence lists the most common genes and DNA. The V and J calls and clone size are TCRdb's, not the authors'. This sample gives 1.5 million or so distinct CDR3 sequences in total; about 45% of them show up just once. The ten largest clones represent about 3.8% of the sample.

This TCR came from a young woman in good health. The specimen was blood. The chain joins TRBV5-1 to TRBJ1-1, with the D gene call left open. Here the CDR3 is given as CASSLEARGTEAFF. The DNA reads TGCGCCAGCAGCTTGGAAGCTCGGGGCACTGAAGCTTTCTTT.